The clone carrying this TCR beta chain was recorded only once. Its antigen is currently unknown. The sample originates from a study of shared clonotypes between healthy human individuals. Whole-study findings and limits: Generation of non-shared clonotypes was less probable than generation of clonotypes shared by all four donors.

The method was immunoSEQ multiplex PCR; TCRdb's version includes in-frame clones alone and lacks a portion of them. The table lists over 2 million clones, under 95% of them singletons. V shed 0 bases and J shed 0 bases, with 17 bases lying between them. This CDR3 comprises 18 residues. The germline CDR1 and CDR2 sequences are SGHRS and YFSETQ. The sequence derives from a man younger than 35 in good health. Some clones in this sample may be carry-over from other donors' samples. This sequence joins TRBV5-1 and TRBJ2-3; D is undetermined. The material sequenced was naive CD4+ T cells from PBMCs. This sample's subset: CD45RA+ positively selected. The CDR3 nucleotides read TGCGCCAGCAGCTTGGGTCTTTCCAGCGCGTACAGCACAGATACGCAGTATTTT. It yields the protein CASSLGLSSAYSTDTQYF. Combining the CDR3 with reference TRBV5-1 and TRBJ2-3 gives the whole variable domain KAGVTQTPRYLIKTRGQQVTLSCSPISGHRSVSWYQQTPGQGLQFLFEYFSETQRNKGNFPGRFSGRQFSNSRSEMNVSTLELGDSALYLCASSLGLSSAYSTDTQYFGPGTRLTVL.